These T cell receptor beta chains were read from a single sample in a study of lymphopenia after photon versus proton radiotherapy. The repertoire was sequenced with immunoSEQ multiplex PCR; TCRdb's copy has only in-frame clones and lacks some. Seen here are about 3,700 clones, about 71% observed once, and the top ten hold about half. The input for sequencing was peripheral blood, taken from a patient treated with proton-based radiotherapy. The receptors were sampled from an elderly man with esophageal cancer. Each CDR3 is given with its conserved first and last residue. A D gene is named only where the DNA matches it firmly. Part of the rows lack a size; the others show once, few, many or a class for expanded clones.

TRBJ1-1 | TRBV14 | . | . | CARGVKMNTEAFF | TGTGCCAGGGGGGTTAAAATGAACACTGAAGCTTTCTTT
TRBJ2-3 | TRBV9 | . | . | CASSAGVSTDTQYF | TGTGCCAGCAGCGCAGGAGTAAGCACAGATACGCAGTATTTT
TRBJ1-2 | TRBV11-3 | few | . | CASSLDHPGAEYGYTF | TGTGCCAGCAGCTTAGATCACCCGGGGGCGGAATATGGCTACACCTTC
TRBJ1-2 | TRBV9 | . | . | CASSPQGYGRSYGYTF | TGTGCCAGCAGCCCCCAGGGGTATGGACGGAGCTATGGCTACACCTTC
TRBJ2-2 | TRBV5-6 | . | . | CASSPPGRGPAGELFF | TGTGCCAGCAGCCCCCCTGGCAGGGGTCCCGCCGGGGAGCTGTTTTTT
TRBJ2-1 | TRBV7-3 | . | . | CASSFGGGNEQFF | TGTGCCAGCAGCTTCGGAGGGGGCAATGAGCAGTTCTTC
TRBJ2-7 | TRBV11-3 | . | . | CASSLAGVSYEQYF | TGTGCCAGCAGCTTAGCGGGAGTAAGTTACGAGCAGTACTTC
TRBJ2-4 | TRBV19 | . | . | CASNKGSDEWMNIQYF | TGTGCCAGTAATAAAGGATCGGACGAGTGGATGAACATTCAGTACTTC
TRBJ2-1 | TRBV7-3 | . | TRBD2 | CASSQEGLAGVDEQFF | TGCGCCAGCAGCCAAGAGGGGCTAGCGGGAGTCGATGAGCAGTTCTTC
TRBJ1-2 | TRBV6-4 | . | . | CASTLILYGYGYTF | TGTGCCAGCACCCTGATCCTTTACGGGTATGGCTACACCTTC
TRBJ2-7 | TRBV28 | . | . | CASSSIISRVAYEQYF | TGTGCCAGCAGTTCGATAATTAGCAGGGTGGCCTACGAGCAGTACTTC
TRBJ2-7 | TRBV13 | . | TRBD1 | CASSLASGQGYEQYF | TGTGCCAGCAGCTTAGCTTCGGGACAGGGCTACGAGCAGTACTTC
TRBJ2-1 | TRBV9 | few | TRBD1 | CASSVYRGPYNEQFF | TGTGCCAGCAGCGTCTACAGGGGTCCCTACAATGAGCAGTTCTTC
TRBJ2-2 | TRBV10-3 | . | TRBD2 | CAIRTSDNTGELFF | TGTGCCATTAGGACTAGCGATAACACCGGGGAGCTGTTTTTT
TRBJ1-1 | TRBV19 | . | . | CASSIGITAAEAFF | TGTGCCAGTAGTATCGGTATAACTGCCGCTGAAGCTTTCTTT
TRBJ2-7 | TRBV6-1 | . | . | CASSRSIGADYEQYF | TGTGCCAGCAGCCGAAGCATCGGGGCGGACTACGAGCAGTACTTC
TRBJ2-2 | TRBV11-2 | . | . | CASSLERTPGELFF | TGTGCCAGCAGCTTAGAAAGGACCCCCGGGGAGCTGTTTTTT
TRBJ1-2 | TRBV6-6 | . | . | CATLLLGRNYGYTF | TGTGCCACCCTTCTCCTTGGGAGGAACTATGGCTACACCTTC
TRBJ2-3 | TRBV5-1 | medium-sized | TRBD2 | CASSPVTSGLDTQYF | TGCGCCAGCAGCCCAGTGACTAGCGGTTTAGATACGCAGTATTTT
TRBJ2-3 | TRBV14 | once | . | CASSQYFGSPPSGTDTQYF | TGTGCCAGCAGCCAATATTTCGGGAGCCCCCCATCCGGCACAGATACGCAGTATTTT
TRBJ2-1 | TRBV27 | few | TRBD2 | CASSQNGLAEYNEQFF | TGTGCCAGCAGCCAAAACGGACTAGCGGAGTACAATGAGCAGTTCTTC
TRBJ2-6 | TRBV27 | . | . | CASSFQPPAGYGANVLTF | TGTGCCAGCAGTTTCCAACCCCCCGCCGGGTATGGGGCCAACGTCCTGACTTTC
TRBJ2-1 | TRBV11-3 | . | . | CASSLDFGQGPNEQFF | TGTGCCAGCAGCTTAGATTTCGGACAAGGCCCAAATGAGCAGTTCTTC
TRBJ1-2 | TRBV30 | . | . | CAWRVGRRTSYGYTF | TGTGCCTGGAGGGTAGGGCGACGGACTTCTTATGGCTACACCTTC
TRBJ2-3 | TRBV7-1 | . | . | CASNQRRGSTDTQYF | TGTGCCAGCAACCAACGCCGGGGGAGCACAGATACGCAGTATTTT
TRBJ2-5 | TRBV7-9 | . | . | CASSLAAQETQYF | TGTGCCAGCAGCTTAGCGGCGCAAGAGACCCAGTACTTC
TRBJ2-7 | TRBV4-1 | . | . | CASSRPGAYEQYF | TGCGCCAGCAGCCGGCCGGGGGCCTACGAGCAGTACTTC
TRBJ2-7 | TRBV30 | . | TRBD1 | CAWTRDRTYEQYF | TGTGCCTGGACCCGGGACAGAACCTACGAGCAGTACTTC
TRBJ2-5 | TRBV5-4 | . | . | CASSLGGKSQETQYF | TGTGCCAGCAGCTTAGGGGGAAAGAGCCAAGAGACCCAGTACTTC
TRBJ2-3 | TRBV9 | once | . | CASSVESGGMDTQYF | TGTGCCAGCAGCGTAGAGTCCGGGGGCATGGATACGCAGTATTTT
TRBJ2-3 | TRBV5-1 | few | TRBD2 | CASSLEPGLAGGPYYF | TGCGCCAGCAGCTTGGAACCGGGACTAGCGGGGGGGCCGTACTATTTT
TRBJ2-5 | TRBV14 | . | . | CASSQGARSETQYF | TGTGCCAGCAGCCAAGGGGCTAGGAGCGAGACCCAGTACTTC
TRBJ2-1 | TRBV18 | . | TRBD2 | CASSPGTRDYEQFF | TGTGCCAGCTCACCAGGGACTAGAGACTATGAGCAGTTCTTC
TRBJ1-1 | TRBV18 | . | . | CASSPLEGVYTEAFF | TGTGCCAGCTCACCCCTCGAGGGGGTGTACACTGAAGCTTTCTTT